The entry below gives a single T cell receptor (beta chain) sequence along with its context. At least ten counts were recorded for this clonotype. No antigen is known for it. No much larger clonotype is one base removed from it; base qualities were not supplied. The sample is drawn from a study of T cells in Graves' hyperthyroidism and ophthalmopathy (dated by TCRdb to 2018 to 2020). Some background on the complete study: Peripheral blood samples were taken at initial diagnosis, before any treatment was given. To identify TCR V-J signatures that set the groups apart, the researchers used a discovery cohort of 100 or so patients, made up of 43 with Graves' ophthalmopathy and about 60 with stable Graves' hyperthyroidism. Whether ophthalmopathy could be predicted prospectively was tested in an independent validation cohort made up of 18 to 20 hyperthyroidism patients plus 17 patients who later progressed to ophthalmopathy. The 100 or so discovery patients were divided at random into training and test sets in a 7:3 ratio. Thyroid tissue and blood T-cell repertoires from more than 5 Graves' hyperthyroidism patients were also compared in the study. Once sampling was done, hyperthyroidism patients were given methimazole at a starting dose of 30 mg daily, whereas ophthalmopathy patients were given high-dose intravenous methylprednisolone. TCR Vbeta CDR3 sequencing of 120 to 150 peripheral blood samples (fewer than 45 ophthalmopathy, roughly 72 hyperthyroidism and about 17 progressor patients) is reported in the paper. Overall study results and their limits: During validation, the model predicted progression to ophthalmopathy a median of approximately 7 months ahead of onset, with around 65% sensitivity and roughly 72% specificity. Most expanded thyroid clonotypes (frequency above 0.001) were also found in blood, which suggests that blood repertoires may mirror thyroid immune responses. Sample size was not statistically predetermined, and investigators were not blinded to group allocation. Ophthalmopathy was separated from stable hyperthyroidism by a 13 V-J signature model, with over 85% sensitivity and about 84% specificity obtained in cross-validation and 80%/75% obtained in testing.

TCR beta CDR3 regions were amplified from RNA transcripts. A first-round RT-PCR of the TCR CDR3 used the HTBI primer set with the Qiagen OneStep RT-PCR kit. Libraries were constructed in a second round of multiplex PCR, after which size selection and purification were performed. Paired-end sequencing of the libraries was performed with 100 bp reads on an Illumina HiSeq2000. In the authors' own workflow: SOAPnuke was used to process the raw data, throwing out any read that contained adapters or uncalled bases, had a mean Phred below 15, or lacked an exact constant-primer or identifier match. High-quality paired reads were merged using COPE v1.2.5, and each unique nucleotide sequence was defined as a clonotype. MiTCR v1.1 was used to align the clonotypes against IMGT TRBV, TRBD and TRBJ reference segments. Only V-J combinations with frequency above 0.0001, covering about 99% of repertoires, were analysed. A TCS score was defined as the ratio of F50 (clonal expansion) to E x V (chaos), with BLOSUM62-based TCRdist applied between CDR3 peptides within each V-J. Welch's t-statistics and random forest reduced 500 to 550 V-J features to 13, which were used in a naive Bayes classifier (R e1071). TCRdb trimmed public reads at Q25 via fastp, called clones via MiXCR and kept in-frame beta chains. Records with the same CDR3 protein are collapsed into one entry carrying the most frequent genes and DNA. TCRdb, rather than the study authors, made the V and J calls. This sample comprises about 690,000 distinct CDR3 sequences, 15% to 20% of them detected only once. Of the sample, about a sixth is held by the ten largest clones.

Stable Graves' hyperthyroidism was defined as the absence of progression to ophthalmopathy over 18 months of follow-up. The hyperthyroidism patients were between 18 and 65 years old and newly diagnosed, with a disease duration of less than 2 months. Any patient with an uncontrolled infection, another autoimmune disease, pregnancy or lactation was excluded. Diagnoses were established on the basis of clinical symptoms, serum thyroxine and TRAb, thyroid ultrasound, and orbital computed tomography. PBMCs were separated from 10 ml of fresh peripheral blood using Ficoll-Paque density gradient centrifugation. Total RNA was extracted with Trizol reagent, and quality was checked on an Agilent 2100 Bioanalyzer. Trimmed from V: 6 bases; trimmed from J: 4 bases; junction bases lacking a gene match: 3. Inclusive of the bounding cysteine and phenylalanine, the CDR3 is 13 residues long. The only DNA kept is the CDR3, 39 bases in frame from the first base. From a lookup of the germline V gene, CDR1 and CDR2 are MDHEN and SYDVKM.

The TCR originated in a man aged 50 or older with Graves' hyperthyroidism. The rearranged chain carries TRBV28 and TRBJ2-1, with 7 bases aligning to TRBD1. The sample was blood. In nucleotides, the sequence is TGTGCCAGCAGCTCGACAGGGTACAATGAGCAGTTCTTC. Its protein reads: CASSSTGYNEQFF.